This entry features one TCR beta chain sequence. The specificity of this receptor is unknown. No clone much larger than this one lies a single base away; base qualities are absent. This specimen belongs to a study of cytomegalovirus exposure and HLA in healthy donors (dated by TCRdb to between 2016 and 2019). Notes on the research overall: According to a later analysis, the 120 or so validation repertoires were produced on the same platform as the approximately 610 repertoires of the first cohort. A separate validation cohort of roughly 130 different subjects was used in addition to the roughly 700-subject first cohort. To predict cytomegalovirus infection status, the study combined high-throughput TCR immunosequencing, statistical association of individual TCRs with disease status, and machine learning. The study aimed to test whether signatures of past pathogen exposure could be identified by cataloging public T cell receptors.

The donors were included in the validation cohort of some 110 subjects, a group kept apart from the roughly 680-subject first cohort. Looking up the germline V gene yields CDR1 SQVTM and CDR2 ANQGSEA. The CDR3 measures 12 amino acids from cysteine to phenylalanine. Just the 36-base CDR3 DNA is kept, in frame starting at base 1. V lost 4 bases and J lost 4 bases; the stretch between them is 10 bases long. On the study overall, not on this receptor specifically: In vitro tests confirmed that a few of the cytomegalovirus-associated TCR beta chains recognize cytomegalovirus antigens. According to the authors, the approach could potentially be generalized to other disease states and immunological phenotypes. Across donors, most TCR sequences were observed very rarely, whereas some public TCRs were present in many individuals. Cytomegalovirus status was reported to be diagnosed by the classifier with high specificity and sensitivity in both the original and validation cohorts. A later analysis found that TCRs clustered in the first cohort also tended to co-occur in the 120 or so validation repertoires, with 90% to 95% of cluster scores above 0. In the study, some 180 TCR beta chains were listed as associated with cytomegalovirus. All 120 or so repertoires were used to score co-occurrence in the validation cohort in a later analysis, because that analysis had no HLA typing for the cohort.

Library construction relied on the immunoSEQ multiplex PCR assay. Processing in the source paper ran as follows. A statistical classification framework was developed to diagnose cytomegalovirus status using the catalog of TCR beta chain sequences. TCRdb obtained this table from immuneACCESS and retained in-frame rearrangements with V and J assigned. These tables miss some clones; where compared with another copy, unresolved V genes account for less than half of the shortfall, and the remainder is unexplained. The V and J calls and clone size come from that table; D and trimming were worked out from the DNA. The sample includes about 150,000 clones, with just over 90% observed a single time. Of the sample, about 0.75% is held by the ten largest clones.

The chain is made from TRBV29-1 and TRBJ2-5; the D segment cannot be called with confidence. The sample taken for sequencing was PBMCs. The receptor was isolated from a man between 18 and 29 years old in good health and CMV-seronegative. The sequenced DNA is TGCAGCGTTGGGCTCGGCGGAGAGACCCAGTACTTC. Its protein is CSVGLGGETQYF.